This entry is about one T cell receptor beta chain. TCRdb re-called the RT-PCR reads with MiXCR, one entry per CDR3 protein. The table has approximately 720,000 distinct CDR3 sequences, 12% to 15% seen once. The sample consisted of memory CD4+ T cells from blood. The sequence was obtained from a female donor in good health, serving as a healthy control.

The CDR3 spells CASSQVSYGDNEQFF. CDR3 DNA sequence: TGTGCCAGCAGCCAAGTTTCATACGGGGACAATGAGCAGTTCTTC. The chain links TRBV4-2 to TRBJ2-1; D is perhaps TRBD2 (5 bases). Per germline, CDR1 LGHNA and CDR2 YNFKEQ. Deletions cut 1 base from V and 5 bases from J, with 12 bases between. This CDR3 is built from 15 residues.